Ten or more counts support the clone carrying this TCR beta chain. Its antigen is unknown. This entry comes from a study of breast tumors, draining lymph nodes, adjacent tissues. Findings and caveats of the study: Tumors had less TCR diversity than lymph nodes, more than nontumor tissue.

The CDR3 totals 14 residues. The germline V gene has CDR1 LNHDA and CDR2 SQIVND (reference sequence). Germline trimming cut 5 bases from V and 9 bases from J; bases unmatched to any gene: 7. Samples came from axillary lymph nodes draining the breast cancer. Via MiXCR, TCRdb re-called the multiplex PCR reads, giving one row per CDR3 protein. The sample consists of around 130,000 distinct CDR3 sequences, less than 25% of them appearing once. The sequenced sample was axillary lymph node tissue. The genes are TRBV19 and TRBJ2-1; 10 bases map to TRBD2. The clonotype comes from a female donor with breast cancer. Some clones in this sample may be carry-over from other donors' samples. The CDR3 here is CASSVAGGRAEQFF. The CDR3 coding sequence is TGTGCCAGTAGTGTAGCGGGAGGTCGGGCTGAGCAGTTCTTC.